Sequencing of this T cell receptor beta chain was carried out in a study of control samples from healthy donors and cancer patients. A single count supports this clone. The germline V and J ends were trimmed by 1 base and 3 bases, with 9 bases remaining between them. Germline assignment: CDR1 KGHSH and CDR2 LQKENI. This CDR3 comprises 14 residues. Sequenced by immunoSEQ multiplex PCR; TCRdb stores in-frame clones only, minus some. The data hold around 190,000 clones, with around nine tenths observed a single time. This TCR was recovered from a man younger than 40 in good health. This chain connects TRBV18 to TRBJ1-1, with D tentatively TRBD1 (6 bases). Sequenced: blood. DNA of the CDR3: TGTGCCAGCTCACCACAACAGGGCGACACTGAAGCTTTCTTT. Residues: CASSPQQGDTEAFF. The full variable domain, in which reference TRBV18 and TRBJ1-1 provide the parts outside the CDR3, is NAGVMQNPRHLVRRRGQEARLRCSPMKGHSHVYWYRQLPEEGLKFMVYLQKENIIDESGMPKERFSAEFPKEGPSILRIQQVVRGDSAAYFCASSPQQGDTEAFFGQGTRLTVV.